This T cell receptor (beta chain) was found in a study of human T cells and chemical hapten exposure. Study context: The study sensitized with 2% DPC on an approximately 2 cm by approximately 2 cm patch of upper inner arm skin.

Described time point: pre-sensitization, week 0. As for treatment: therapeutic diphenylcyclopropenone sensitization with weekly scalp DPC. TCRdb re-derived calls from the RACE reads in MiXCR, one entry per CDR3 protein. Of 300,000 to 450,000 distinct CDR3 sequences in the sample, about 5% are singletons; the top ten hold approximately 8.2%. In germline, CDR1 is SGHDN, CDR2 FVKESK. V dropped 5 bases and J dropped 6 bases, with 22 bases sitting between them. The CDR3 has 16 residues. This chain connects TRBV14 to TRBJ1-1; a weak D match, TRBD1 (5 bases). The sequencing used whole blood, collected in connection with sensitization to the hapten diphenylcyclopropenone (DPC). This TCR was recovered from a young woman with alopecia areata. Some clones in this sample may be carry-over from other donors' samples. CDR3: CASSDIPRGEGPEAFF. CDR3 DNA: TGTGCCAGCAGCGATATACCGCGAGGGGAGGGTCCTGAAGCTTTCTTT.